This T cell receptor beta chain was identified during a study of blood T cells in healthy people across ages. General study points: Estimated diversity, derived from one million T cells, was regarded as an underestimate.

About this clonotype itself: What it binds is unknown.

For the second PCR, which ran for roughly 6 to 12 cycles, a sample-barcoded 5' primer and a J-beta primer mix were used. Using its own MiXCR run on the 5' RACE reads, TCRdb lists one record per CDR3 protein. In the table there are 850,000 to 1,100,000 distinct CDR3 sequences, more than 30% of which are singletons. Every donor contributed around 10 milliliters of peripheral blood by blood draw. A minimum of 6.5 million PBMCs was isolated per sample. Every sample gave at least 6 micrograms of total RNA when it was extracted. The CDR3 totals 12 residues. After removal of 5 bases from V and 11 bases from J, the junction contained 6 bases not matched to a gene. Germline V CDR1 and CDR2: MNHEY, SVGEGT.

This clonotype originated in a man aged 18-30 years in good health. Sequenced input: blood. The chain is built from TRBV6-2 or TRBV6-3 and TRBJ2-3; 8 bases are a match to TRBD1. Written as DNA, the CDR3 is TGTGCCAGCAGTCAGGGGACAGGTCGGCAGTATTTT. This sequence encodes CASSQGTGRQYF.